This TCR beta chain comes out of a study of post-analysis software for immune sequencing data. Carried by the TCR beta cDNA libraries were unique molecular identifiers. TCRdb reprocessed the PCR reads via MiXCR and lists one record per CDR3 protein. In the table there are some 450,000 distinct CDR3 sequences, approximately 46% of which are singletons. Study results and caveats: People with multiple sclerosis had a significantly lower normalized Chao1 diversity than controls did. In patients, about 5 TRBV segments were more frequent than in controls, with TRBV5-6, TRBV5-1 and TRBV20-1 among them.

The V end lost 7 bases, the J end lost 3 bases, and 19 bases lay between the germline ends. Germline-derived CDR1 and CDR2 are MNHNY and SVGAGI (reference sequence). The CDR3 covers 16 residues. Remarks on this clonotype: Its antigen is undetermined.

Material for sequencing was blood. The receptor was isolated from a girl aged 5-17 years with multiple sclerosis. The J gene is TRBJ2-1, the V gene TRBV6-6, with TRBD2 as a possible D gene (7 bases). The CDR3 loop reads CASTQGRGYGYNEQFF. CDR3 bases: TGTGCCAGCACGCAGGGGAGGGGGTATGGCTACAATGAGCAGTTCTTC.